One sample yielded the 12 T cell receptor beta chains listed below, sequenced in a study of control samples from healthy donors and cancer patients. Some clones are missing from TCRdb's copy, which holds only in-frame ones; the method was immunoSEQ multiplex PCR. In the table there are 150,000 to 200,000 clones, around 94% of which are singletons. Material: blood. These receptors came from a man under 40 in good health.

The rearrangement joins TRBV9 to TRBJ1-4, with TRBD1 matching over 7 bases. The germline gives CDR1 SGDLS, CDR2 YYNGEE. The CDR3 length is 14 residues. J was trimmed by 8 bases and V by 2 bases; bases with no gene match: 6. CDR3 nucleotide sequence: TGTGCCAGCAGCGTTTTTGGGACAGCAGAAAAACTGTTTTTT. This encodes CASSVFGTAEKLFF.

The chain is built from TRBV19 and TRBJ1-2, with D possibly being TRBD1 (5 bases). Germline CDR1 and CDR2: LNHDA and SQIVND (reference sequence). V lost 2 bases to trimming and J lost 0 bases, with 10 bases between them. This CDR3 has 15 amino acids. The CDR3 region is CASSISGVPNYGYTF. In DNA form, the CDR3 reads TGTGCCAGTAGTATATCGGGGGTTCCTAACTATGGCTACACCTTC.

The chain employs TRBV4-1 and TRBJ2-5, with unresolved D. The CDR3 runs 12 residues. The germline V and J ends were trimmed by 4 bases and 4 bases, with 7 bases remaining between them. Germline V gene data show CDR1 as MGHRA and CDR2 as YSYEKL. CDR3 nucleotide sequence: TGCGCCAGCAGCCGGTCCGGAGAGACCCAGTACTTC. This encodes CASSRSGETQYF.

This clone has a handful of counts. V gene TRBV28 combines with J gene TRBJ1-2; D may be TRBD1 (6 bases). The CDR3 has 14 residues. Deletions cut 8 bases from V and 0 bases from J, with 13 bases between. Germline CDR1 is MDHEN and CDR2 is SYDVKM. CDR3 amino acids: CASQQGSANYGYTF. The CDR3 DNA reads as TGTGCCAGCCAACAGGGATCTGCTAACTATGGCTACACCTTC.

V gene TRBV28 combines with J gene TRBJ2-7; TRBD2 aligns across 11 bases. Germline loops: CDR1 MDHEN, CDR2 SYDVKM. Germline trimming cut 6 bases from V and 6 bases from J; bases unmatched to any gene: 4. This CDR3 is built from 13 residues. The CDR3: CASSLGLAAEQYF. CDR3 sequence (DNA): TGTGCCAGCAGCCTGGGACTAGCGGCCGAGCAGTACTTC. The entire variable domain, with the rest obtained from reference TRBV28 and TRBJ2-7, is as follows: DVKVTQSSRYLVKRTGEKVFLECVQDMDHENMFWYRQDPGLGLRLIYFSYDVKMKEKGDIPEGYSVSREKKERFSLILESASTNQTSMYLCASSLGLAAEQYFGPGTRLTVT.

CDR3 amino acids: CASSLAESNEQFF. The CDR3 region has the DNA TGTGCCAGCAGCTTAGCTGAGTCAAATGAGCAGTTCTTC. The rearrangement joins TRBV11-1 to TRBJ2-1, with D hard to call. From germline, CDR1 is SGHAT and CDR2 FQDESV (reference sequence). The CDR3 is made up of 13 amino acids. Trimming left V 0 bases short and J 7 bases short, with 7 bases between.

This clone occurred once. This chain uses TRBV7-8 with TRBJ2-7, with D possibly TRBD1 on 5 matching bases. This CDR3 contains 15 residues. Germline values: CDR1 SGHVS, CDR2 FQNEAQ. V was pared by 1 base and J by 2 bases, with 12 bases between. The CDR3 region has the DNA TGTGCCAGCAGCTTAGTTTGGACACTCCCCTACGAGCAGTACTTC. Protein product: CASSLVWTLPYEQYF.

Written as DNA, the CDR3 is TGCGCCAGCAGCTTTCAGTTGAACACTGAAGCTTTCTTT. As protein: CASSFQLNTEAFF. The chain links TRBV5-1 to TRBJ1-1, with D uncertain. The CDR3 is made up of 13 amino acids. Trimming pared 2 bases from V and 0 bases from J, leaving 5 bases between. Germline V gene sequence: CDR1 SGHRS, CDR2 YFSETQ.

V usage is TRBV13 and J usage is TRBJ2-1; D is undetermined. Trimming pared 1 base from V and 5 bases from J, leaving 6 bases between. Germline-derived CDR1 and CDR2 are PRHDT and FYEKMQ (reference sequence). This CDR3 contains 13 residues. The CDR3 region is CASSLVRNNEQFF. CDR3 DNA sequence: TGTGCCAGCAGCTTAGTGCGGAACAATGAGCAGTTCTTC.

The sample holds one count of this clone. This chain uses TRBV2 with TRBJ2-5, with TRBD1 as a possible D gene (5 bases). Germline V gene lookup returns CDR1 SNHLY and CDR2 FYNNEI. This CDR3 spans 15 amino acids. V lost 3 bases and J lost 0, with 11 bases in between. The CDR3 loop is CASSEPGKNQETQYF. Here the CDR3 DNA reads TGTGCCAGCAGTGAGCCAGGGAAAAACCAAGAGACCCAGTACTTC.

The gene calls are TRBV4-2 and TRBJ1-3; D is unclear. Trimming took off 1 base at V and 0 bases at J, with 10 bases between the two ends. The CDR3 sequence is 16 residues long. Looked up from germline, CDR1 is LGHNA and CDR2 is YNFKEQ. The CDR3 DNA reads as TGTGCCAGCAGCCAAGGGTTCGTTTCCTCTGGAAACACCATATATTTT. Translating it yields CASSQGFVSSGNTIYF.

This sequence joins TRBV5-6 and TRBJ2-7, with D perhaps TRBD2 (5 bases). This CDR3 spans 15 amino acids. Germline V gene sequence: CDR1 SGHDT, CDR2 YYEEEE. V shed 2 bases and J shed 1 base, with 13 bases lying between them. CDR3 in amino acids: CASSLLDTMSYEQYF. As DNA, the CDR3 is TGTGCCAGCAGCTTACTAGACACAATGTCCTACGAGCAGTACTTC.